This entry lists 18 T cell receptor beta chains sequenced from one sample in a study of CD8+ T cells in alopecia areata. TCR sequencing used cDNA made by reverse transcription of extracted RNA. The method was immunoSEQ multiplex PCR; TCRdb's version includes in-frame clones alone and lacks a portion of them. The sample lists about 150,000 clones; 58% were seen once. The sample in question was CD4+ T cells sorted from blood, obtained at week 0. These receptors all come from a human donor with alopecia areata.

The gene calls are TRBV6-5 and TRBJ2-1; 7 bases match TRBD2. J gave up 5 bases and V 7 bases, and 11 bases lay outside the gene matches. Germline V gives CDR1 MNHEY, CDR2 SVGAGI. CDR3 length equals 15 residues. This CDR3 is CASTPMGGFDNEQFF. The CDR3 DNA follows: TGTGCCAGCACCCCCATGGGGGGGTTCGACAATGAGCAGTTCTTC.

The chain is built from TRBV25-1 and TRBJ2-1; weak D call: TRBD1 (5 bases). Trimming removed 6 bases from V and 5 bases from J, with 5 bases in between. The CDR3 has 11 amino acids. CDR1 is MGHDK and CDR2 is SYGVNS in the germline V gene. The CDR3 DNA reads TGTGCCAGCAGCAGGGACAATGAGCAGTTCTTC. Residues: CASSRDNEQFF.

The chain is built from TRBV5-1 and TRBJ2-1; 10 bases are shared with TRBD2. Per germline, CDR1 SGHRS and CDR2 YFSETQ. This CDR3 has 16 amino acids. V lost 5 bases to trimming and J lost 7 bases; unmatched junction nucleotides: 12. The CDR3 DNA is TGCGCCAGCAGTTCCTTAGCGGGGGGCGCTATTAATGAGCAGTTCTTC. Translating it yields CASSSLAGGAINEQFF.

The chain links TRBV6-1 to TRBJ2-5; D tentatively reads TRBD1 or TRBD2 (5 bases each). The CDR3 spans 13 residues. V lost 2 bases to trimming and J lost 5 bases, with 9 bases between them. Germline CDR1 is MNHNS and CDR2 is SASEGT. The CDR3 protein is CASSESGTETQYF. The CDR3 nucleotides read TGTGCCAGCAGTGAATCAGGGACCGAGACCCAGTACTTC.

This clone was detected a few times. V is TRBV7-8 and J is TRBJ2-2; no clear D gene. Germline lookup yields CDR1 SGHVS and CDR2 FQNEAQ. There are 12 residues in the CDR3. With 2 bases removed from V and 6 bases from J, the gap between germline ends came to 4 bases. The CDR3 nucleotides read TGTGCCAGCAGCTTATTTTCCGGGGAGCTGTTTTTT. Translating it yields CASSLFSGELFF. Complete variable domain (other parts from reference TRBV7-8 and TRBJ2-2): GAGVSQSPRYKVAKRGQDVALRCDPISGHVSLFWYQQALGQGPEFLTYFQNEAQLDKSGLPSDRFFAERPEGSVSTLKIQRTQQEDSAVYLCASSLFSGELFFGEGSRLTVL.

V usage is TRBV5-6 and J usage is TRBJ1-6; no firm D call. The germline V and J ends were trimmed by 3 bases and 12 bases, with 13 bases remaining between them. The CDR3 consists of 13 residues. Germline V gene lookup returns CDR1 SGHDT and CDR2 YYEEEE. The CDR3 sequence: CASSYGIVGPLHF. As DNA, the CDR3 is TGTGCCAGCAGCTATGGCATTGTAGGACCCCTCCACTTT.

This clone has just a few counts. The J gene is TRBJ2-3, the V gene TRBV7-9; 10 positions agree with TRBD2. Per germline, CDR1 SEHNR and CDR2 FQNEAQ (reference sequence). V was clipped by 5 bases and J by 3 bases; unmatched bases: 5. The length of the CDR3 is 15 residues. The CDR3 bases are TGTGCCAGCAGCCCAGCGGGGGGGCGAACAGATACGCAGTATTTT. It specifies CASSPAGGRTDTQYF.

V and J are TRBV29-1 and TRBJ1-4; possibly TRBD1 for D (6 bases). Germline assignment: CDR1 SQVTM and CDR2 ANQGSEA. Trimming stripped 7 bases from V and 3 bases from J, with 12 bases between. The CDR3 is 13 residues long. The CDR3 protein is CSASTGSNEKLFF. CDR3 DNA sequence: TGCAGCGCCTCAACAGGGTCTAATGAAAAACTGTTTTTT.

The chain joins TRBV23-1 to TRBJ1-4; TRBD1 aligns across 9 bases. TRBV23-1 is an ORF; its function is uncertain. With V trimmed by 0 bases and J by 4 bases, 9 bases remained unmatched. The CDR3 sequence is 18 residues long. CDR3 sequence: CASSQSKDRGKLNEKLFF. The DNA of the CDR3 is TGCGCCAGCAGTCAATCAAAGGACAGGGGCAAACTTAATGAAAAACTGTTTTTT.

This clone was seen a few times. V and J are TRBV5-1 and TRBJ1-1, with D possibly matching TRBD1 (6 bases). CDR1 is SGHRS and CDR2 is YFSETQ in the germline V gene. This CDR3 has 15 amino acids. V was shortened by 3 bases and J by 1 base, with 13 bases between the two germline ends. The CDR3 loop is CASSWRQVKNTEAFF. In nucleotides, the CDR3 is TGCGCCAGCAGCTGGCGACAGGTTAAGAACACTGAAGCTTTCTTT.

The rearrangement links TRBV2 to TRBJ1-5, with D unclear. Germline V gives CDR1 SNHLY, CDR2 FYNNEI. The germline V and J ends were trimmed by 8 bases and 6 bases, with 14 bases remaining between them. The CDR3 has 13 residues. This chain's CDR3 is CASSPFDAQPQHF. The CDR3 bases are TGTGCCAGCTCCCCGTTCGACGCTCAGCCCCAGCATTTT.

This sequence joins TRBV5-1 and TRBJ2-5, with 9 bases lining up with TRBD2. This CDR3 is 19 amino acids long. Unmatched junction bases numbered 17, after V lost 0 bases and J lost 5 bases. CDR1 SGHRS and CDR2 YFSETQ come from the germline V gene. The CDR3 DNA follows: TGCGCCAGCAGCTTGGAAGCCTCATTCGGCGGGGGGGCCAGGGAGACCCAGTACTTC. Protein sequence: CASSLEASFGGGARETQYF. Together with reference TRBV5-1 and TRBJ2-5, the CDR3 gives the full variable domain: KAGVTQTPRYLIKTRGQQVTLSCSPISGHRSVSWYQQTPGQGLQFLFEYFSETQRNKGNFPGRFSGRQFSNSRSEMNVSTLELGDSALYLCASSLEASFGGGARETQYFGPGTRLLVL.

This clone was recorded only once. The chain links TRBV19 to TRBJ2-2, with D perhaps matching TRBD1 (5 bases). This CDR3 region has 15 residues. V was pared by 1 base and J by 10 bases, with 16 bases between. CDR1 and CDR2 from the germline V gene are LNHDA and SQIVND (reference sequence). The CDR3 sequence: CASSIGGGFGAELFF. In nucleotides, the CDR3 is TGTGCCAGTAGTATAGGGGGCGGATTTGGGGCGGAGCTGTTTTTT.

This clone was recorded a few times. The CDR3 loop is CASSLDPGTGLDEQYF. The CDR3 DNA follows: TGTGCCAGCAGCTTGGACCCCGGGACAGGGTTAGACGAGCAGTACTTC. The gene calls are TRBV7-2 and TRBJ2-7; 9 bases line up with TRBD1. Germline V gives CDR1 SGHTA, CDR2 FQGNSA. The CDR3 covers 16 residues. Trimming at V came to 3 bases and at J to 5 bases, leaving 11 bases not matched to a gene.

A few counts support this clone. This sequence joins TRBV5-1 and TRBJ2-5, with unresolved D. Germline values: CDR1 SGHRS, CDR2 YFSETQ. This CDR3 is built from 13 residues. V dropped 4 bases and J dropped 1 base, with 8 bases sitting between them. CDR3 coding DNA: TGCGCCAGCAGCGCCACGATCCAAGAGACCCAGTACTTC. Its translation is CASSATIQETQYF.

This chain uses TRBV18 with TRBJ1-5, with unresolved D. The CDR3 is 14 amino acids. V shed 1 base and J shed 3 bases, with 7 bases lying between them. Germline lookup yields CDR1 KGHSH and CDR2 LQKENI. CDR3 in amino acids: CASSPLENNQPQHF. The DNA of the CDR3 is TGTGCCAGCTCACCACTAGAAAACAATCAGCCCCAGCATTTT.

For the CDR3, the DNA is TGCGCCAGCAGCAGAGACAGCAATCAGCCCCAGCATTTT. Its protein product is CASSRDSNQPQHF. V is TRBV5-1 and J is TRBJ1-5; unclear D gene. The CDR3 runs to 13 residues. V was cut by 4 bases and J by 1 base, with 6 bases left in between. Per the germline V gene, CDR1 is SGHRS and CDR2 is YFSETQ. Using reference TRBV5-1 and TRBJ1-5 for the parts outside the CDR3, the full variable domain is KAGVTQTPRYLIKTRGQQVTLSCSPISGHRSVSWYQQTPGQGLQFLFEYFSETQRNKGNFPGRFSGRQFSNSRSEMNVSTLELGDSALYLCASSRDSNQPQHFGDGTRLSIL.

This clone was found once. The chain couples TRBV6-5 to TRBJ1-5; 8 nucleotides agree with TRBD1. Germline CDR1 is MNHEY and CDR2 is SVGAGI. J gave up 6 bases and V 5 bases, and 3 bases lay outside the gene matches. CDR3 length: 13 amino acids. The CDR3 spells CASSHRGSQPQHF. The CDR3 bases are TGTGCCAGCAGTCACAGGGGGAGTCAGCCCCAGCATTTT.